This T cell receptor beta chain is drawn from a study of cytomegalovirus exposure and HLA in healthy donors. Assay: immunoSEQ multiplex PCR; the TCRdb copy retains only in-frame clones and omits some. Here the sample spans 100,000 to 150,000 clones, approximately 88% being singletons. Study-level points and caveats: The study flagged 150 to 200 TCR beta chains as cytomegalovirus-associated.

Germline loops: CDR1 SGHNT, CDR2 YENEEA. J lost 4 bases, V lost 3 bases, and 8 bases had no gene match. There are 15 residues in the CDR3. To note about this clone: Its matching antigen is unknown.

The TCR comes from a woman aged 18 to 35 in good health and CMV-seronegative. The chain joins TRBV11-3 to TRBJ1-2; 7 bases match TRBD1. The sample consisted of PBMCs. This CDR3 is CASSLTGRTLYGYTF. For the CDR3, the DNA is TGTGCCAGCAGCTTGACAGGGCGTACACTCTATGGCTACACCTTC.